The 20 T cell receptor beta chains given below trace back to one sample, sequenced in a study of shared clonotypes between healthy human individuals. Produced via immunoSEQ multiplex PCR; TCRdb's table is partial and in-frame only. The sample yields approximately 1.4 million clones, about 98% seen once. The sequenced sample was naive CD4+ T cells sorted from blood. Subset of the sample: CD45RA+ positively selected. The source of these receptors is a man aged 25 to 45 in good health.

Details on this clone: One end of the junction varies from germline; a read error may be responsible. Here the CDR3 reads CASSLDSRSNEQFF. CDR3 sequence (DNA): TGTGCTAGCAGCTTAGATAGCCGGTCGAATGAGCAGTTCTTC. This chain connects TRBV7-7 to TRBJ2-1; D call uncertain. The CDR3 is made up of 14 amino acids. Germline CDR1 is SSHAT and CDR2 is FNYEAQ (reference sequence). Full variable domain (outside the CDR3, taken from reference TRBV7-7 and TRBJ2-1): GAGVSQSPRYKVTKRGQDVTLRCDPISSHATLYWYQQALGQGPEFLTYFNYEAQPDKSGLPSDRFSAERPEGSISTLTIQRTEQRDSAMYRCASSLDSRSNEQFFGPGTRLTVL.

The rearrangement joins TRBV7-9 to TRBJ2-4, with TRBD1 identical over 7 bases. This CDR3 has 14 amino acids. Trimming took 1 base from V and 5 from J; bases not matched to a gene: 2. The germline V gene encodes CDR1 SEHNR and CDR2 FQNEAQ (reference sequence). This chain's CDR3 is CASSLGQGENIQYF. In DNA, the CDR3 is TGTGCCAGCAGCTTAGGCCAGGGGGAAAACATTCAGTACTTC.

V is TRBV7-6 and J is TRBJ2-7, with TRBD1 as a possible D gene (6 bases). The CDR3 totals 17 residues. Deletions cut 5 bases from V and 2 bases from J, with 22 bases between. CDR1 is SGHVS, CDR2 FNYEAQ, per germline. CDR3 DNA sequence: TGTGCCAGCAGCAGCACGCTTCCGGACAGTCAAACCTACGAGCAGTACTTC. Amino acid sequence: CASSSTLPDSQTYEQYF.

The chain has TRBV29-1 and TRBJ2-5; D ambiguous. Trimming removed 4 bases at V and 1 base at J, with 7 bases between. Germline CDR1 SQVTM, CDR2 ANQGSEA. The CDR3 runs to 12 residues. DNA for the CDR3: TGCAGCGTTGGATGGGTCCAAGAGACCCAGTACTTC. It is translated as CSVGWVQETQYF.

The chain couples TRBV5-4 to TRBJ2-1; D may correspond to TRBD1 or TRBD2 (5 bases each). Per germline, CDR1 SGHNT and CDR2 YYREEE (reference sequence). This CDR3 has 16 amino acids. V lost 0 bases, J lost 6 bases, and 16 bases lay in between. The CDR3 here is CASSLVRGPGANEQFF. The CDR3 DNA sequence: TGTGCCAGCAGCTTGGTAAGAGGGCCCGGGGCCAATGAGCAGTTCTTC.

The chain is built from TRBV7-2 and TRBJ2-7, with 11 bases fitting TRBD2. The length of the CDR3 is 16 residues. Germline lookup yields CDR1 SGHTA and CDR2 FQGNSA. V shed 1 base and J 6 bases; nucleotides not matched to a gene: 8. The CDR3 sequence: CASSLGVAGGHGEQYF. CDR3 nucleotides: TGTGCCAGCAGCTTAGGCGTAGCGGGAGGGCATGGCGAGCAGTACTTC. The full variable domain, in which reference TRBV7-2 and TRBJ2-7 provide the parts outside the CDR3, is GAGVSQSPSNKVTEKGKDVELRCDPISGHTALYWYRQSLGQGLEFLIYFQGNSAPDKSGLPSDRFSAERTGGSVSTLTIQRTQQEDSAVYLCASSLGVAGGHGEQYFGPGTRLTVT.

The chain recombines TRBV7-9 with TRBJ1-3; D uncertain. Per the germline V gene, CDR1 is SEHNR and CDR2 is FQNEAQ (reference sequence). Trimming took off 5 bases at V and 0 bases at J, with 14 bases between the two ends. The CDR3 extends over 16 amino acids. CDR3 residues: CASSSKTLGSGNTIYF. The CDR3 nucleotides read TGTGCCAGCAGCAGCAAGACCTTGGGCTCTGGAAACACCATATATTTT.

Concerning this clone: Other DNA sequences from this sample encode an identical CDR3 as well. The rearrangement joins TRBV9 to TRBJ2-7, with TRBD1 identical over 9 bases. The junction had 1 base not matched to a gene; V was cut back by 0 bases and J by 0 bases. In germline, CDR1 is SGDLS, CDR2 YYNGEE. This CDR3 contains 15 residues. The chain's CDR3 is CASSVGQGVSYEQYF. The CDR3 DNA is TGTGCCAGCAGCGTAGGACAGGGGGTCTCCTACGAGCAGTACTTC.

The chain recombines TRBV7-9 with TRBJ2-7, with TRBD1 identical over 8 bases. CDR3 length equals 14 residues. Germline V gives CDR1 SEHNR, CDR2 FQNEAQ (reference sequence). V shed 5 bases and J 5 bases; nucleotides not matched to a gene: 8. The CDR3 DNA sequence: TGTGCCAGCAGCCATTCAGGGGGCTCTGACGAGCAGTACTTC. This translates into CASSHSGGSDEQYF.

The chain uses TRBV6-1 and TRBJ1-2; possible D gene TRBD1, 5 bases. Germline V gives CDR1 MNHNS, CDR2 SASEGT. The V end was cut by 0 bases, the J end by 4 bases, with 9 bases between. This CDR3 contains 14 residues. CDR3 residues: CASSEARDGYGYTF. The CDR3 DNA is TGTGCCAGCAGTGAAGCCAGGGACGGCTATGGCTACACCTTC.

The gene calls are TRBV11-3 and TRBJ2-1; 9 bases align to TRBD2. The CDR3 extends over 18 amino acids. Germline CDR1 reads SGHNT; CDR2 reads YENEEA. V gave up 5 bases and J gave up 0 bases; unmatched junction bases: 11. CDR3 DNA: TGTGCCAGCAGCGGCAGAACTAGCGGGCCGAGCTCCTACAATGAGCAGTTCTTC. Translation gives CASSGRTSGPSSYNEQFF.

CDR3 residues: CASSYRVRSYNEQFF. The CDR3 region has the DNA TGTGCCAGCAGCTACCGGGTCCGCTCCTACAATGAGCAGTTCTTC. The chain links TRBV7-2 to TRBJ2-1; D remains ambiguous. Trimming cost V 4 bases and J 0 bases, with 10 bases left between them. The CDR3 consists of 15 residues. CDR1 SGHTA and CDR2 FQGNSA come from the germline V gene.

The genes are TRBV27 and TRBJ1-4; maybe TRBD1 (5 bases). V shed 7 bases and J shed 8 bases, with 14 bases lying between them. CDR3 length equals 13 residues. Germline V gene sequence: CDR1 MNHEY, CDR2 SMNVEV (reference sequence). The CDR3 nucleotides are TGTGCCAGCAAGGGACTCGCTTGGGAAAAACTGTTTTTT. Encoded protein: CASKGLAWEKLFF.

CDR3 amino acids: CASSPLFLAGEETQYF. Here the CDR3 DNA reads TGTGCCAGCTCACCATTATTCCTAGCGGGAGAAGAGACCCAGTACTTC. V and J are TRBV18 and TRBJ2-5; 10 nucleotides agree with TRBD2. Germline CDR1 KGHSH, CDR2 LQKENI. CDR3 length: 16 residues. The ends lost 2 bases at V and 3 bases at J; junction bases unmatched: 6.

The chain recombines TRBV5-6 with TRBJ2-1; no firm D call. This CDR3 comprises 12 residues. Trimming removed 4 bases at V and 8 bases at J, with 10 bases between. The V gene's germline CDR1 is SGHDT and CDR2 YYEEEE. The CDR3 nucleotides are TGTGCCAGCAGCCTAGGGCCCTATGAGCAGTTCTTC. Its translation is CASSLGPYEQFF. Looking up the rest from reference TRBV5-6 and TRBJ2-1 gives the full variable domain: DAGVTQSPTHLIKTRGQQVTLRCSPKSGHDTVSWYQQALGQGPQFIFQYYEEEERQRGNFPDRFSGHQFPNYSSELNVNALLLGDSALYLCASSLGPYEQFFGPGTRLTVL.

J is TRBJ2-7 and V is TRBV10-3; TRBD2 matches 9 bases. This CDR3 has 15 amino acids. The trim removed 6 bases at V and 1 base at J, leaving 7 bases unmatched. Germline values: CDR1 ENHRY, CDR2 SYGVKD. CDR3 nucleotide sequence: TGTGCCATCAGGCCCTTGACTAGCGGATCCTACGAGCAGTACTTC. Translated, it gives CAIRPLTSGSYEQYF.

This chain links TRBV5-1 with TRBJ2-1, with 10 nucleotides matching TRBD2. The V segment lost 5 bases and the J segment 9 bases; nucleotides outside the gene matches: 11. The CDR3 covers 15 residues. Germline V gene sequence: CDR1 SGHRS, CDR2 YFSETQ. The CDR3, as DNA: TGCGCCAGCAGTTTTGACAGCGGGAGGGGTGGTGAGCAGTTCTTC. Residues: CASSFDSGRGGEQFF. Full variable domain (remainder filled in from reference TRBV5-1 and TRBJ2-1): KAGVTQTPRYLIKTRGQQVTLSCSPISGHRSVSWYQQTPGQGLQFLFEYFSETQRNKGNFPGRFSGRQFSNSRSEMNVSTLELGDSALYLCASSFDSGRGGEQFFGPGTRLTVL.

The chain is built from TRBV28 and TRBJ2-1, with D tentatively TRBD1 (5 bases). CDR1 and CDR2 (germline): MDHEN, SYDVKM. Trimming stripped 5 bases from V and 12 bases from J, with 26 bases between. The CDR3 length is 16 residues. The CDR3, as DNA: TGTGCCAGCAGTCGCCAAGGGGCGGCCCTCTCAGTATTGCAGTTCTTC. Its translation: CASSRQGAALSVLQFF.

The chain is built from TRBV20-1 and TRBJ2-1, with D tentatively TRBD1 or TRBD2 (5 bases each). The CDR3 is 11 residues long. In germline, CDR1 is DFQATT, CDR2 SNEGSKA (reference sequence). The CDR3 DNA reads TGCACATGTGGGACGCACAATGAGCAGTTCTTC. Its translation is CTCGTHNEQFF.

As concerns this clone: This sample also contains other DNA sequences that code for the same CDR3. CDR3 sequence (DNA): TGCAGTGCTACTATCACAGATACGCAGTATTTT. Translated: CSATITDTQYF. The chain combines TRBV20-1 with TRBJ2-3, with no clear D. Per germline, CDR1 DFQATT and CDR2 SNEGSKA (reference sequence). The CDR3 sequence is 11 residues long. Trimming shortened V by 4 bases and J by 2 bases, and 4 bases separated the two germline ends.